Described below is a single TCR beta chain sequence and its context. A read error may produce the germline difference seen at one junction end. This entry comes from a study of human T cells and chemical hapten exposure. Time point reported: patch test 2, 6 weeks after DPC sensitization. Treatment of the sample: therapeutic diphenylcyclopropenone sensitization with weekly scalp DPC. The library tagged individual cDNA molecules with unique molecular identifiers. TCRdb redid the calling of the RACE reads with MiXCR, one entry per CDR3 protein. The table lists about 400,000 distinct CDR3 sequences, more than 5% of them singletons. This CDR3 has 11 residues. Germline V CDR1 and CDR2: SGHTA, FQGNSA.

The receptor was derived from a woman aged 18-29 years with alopecia areata. Some clones in this sample may be carry-over from other donors' samples. The specimen was whole blood, collected in connection with sensitization to the hapten diphenylcyclopropenone (DPC). The V call is TRBV7-2, the J call TRBJ1-6; 8 positions agree with TRBD1. The CDR3 DNA sequence: TGTGCCAGCAGCCGACAGGGGAAGTTTACCTTT. Amino acids: CASSRQGKFTF. Combining the CDR3 with reference TRBV7-2 and TRBJ1-6 gives the whole variable domain GAGVSQSPSNKVTEKGKDVELRCDPISGHTALYWYRQSLGQGLEFLIYFQGNSAPDKSGLPSDRFSAERTGGSVSTLTIQRTQQEDSAVYLCASSRQGKFTFGNGTRLTVT.